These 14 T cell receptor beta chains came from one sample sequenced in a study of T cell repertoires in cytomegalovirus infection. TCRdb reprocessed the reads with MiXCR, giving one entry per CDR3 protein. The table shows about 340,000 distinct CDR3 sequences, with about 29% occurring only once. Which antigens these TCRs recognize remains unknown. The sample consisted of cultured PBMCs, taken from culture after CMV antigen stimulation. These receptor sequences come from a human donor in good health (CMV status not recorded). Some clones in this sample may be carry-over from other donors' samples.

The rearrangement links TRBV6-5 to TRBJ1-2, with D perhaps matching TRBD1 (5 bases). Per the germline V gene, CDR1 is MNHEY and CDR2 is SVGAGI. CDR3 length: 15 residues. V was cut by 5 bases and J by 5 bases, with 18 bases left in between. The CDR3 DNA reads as TGTGCCAGCAGTCGCGGGACGGAGGAGTCATATGGCTACACCTTC. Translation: CASSRGTEESYGYTF.

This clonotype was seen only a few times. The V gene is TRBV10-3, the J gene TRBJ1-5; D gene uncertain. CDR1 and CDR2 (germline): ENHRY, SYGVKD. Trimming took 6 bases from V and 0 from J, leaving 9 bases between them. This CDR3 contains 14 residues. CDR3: CAIRSGGSNQPQHF. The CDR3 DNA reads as TGTGCCATCAGGTCAGGTGGTAGCAATCAGCCCCAGCATTTT.

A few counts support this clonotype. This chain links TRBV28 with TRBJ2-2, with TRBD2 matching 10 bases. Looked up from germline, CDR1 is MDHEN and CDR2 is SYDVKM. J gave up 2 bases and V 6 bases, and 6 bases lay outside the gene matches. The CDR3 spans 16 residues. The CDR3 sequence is CASRDTSGANTGELFF. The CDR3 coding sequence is TGTGCCAGCAGAGACACTAGCGGGGCAAACACCGGGGAGCTGTTTTTT.

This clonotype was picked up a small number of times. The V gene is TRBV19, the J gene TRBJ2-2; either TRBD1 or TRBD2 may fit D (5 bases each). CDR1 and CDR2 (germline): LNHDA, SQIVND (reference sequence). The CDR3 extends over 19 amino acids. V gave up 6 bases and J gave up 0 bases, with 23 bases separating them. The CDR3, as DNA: TGTGCCAGTAGCCTACGATCCGGGACGGTTTTCGCGAACACCGGGGAGCTGTTTTTT. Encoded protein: CASSLRSGTVFANTGELFF.

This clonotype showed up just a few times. The CDR3 region is CASSLAGGLASNEQFF. As DNA, the CDR3 is TGTGCCAGCAGCTTAGCCGGGGGACTAGCATCTAATGAGCAGTTCTTC. This chain links TRBV7-8 with TRBJ2-1, with TRBD2 matching 9 bases. CDR1 is SGHVS, CDR2 FQNEAQ, per germline. The CDR3 consists of 16 residues. The J segment lost 7 bases and the V segment lost 0 bases, leaving 7 bases of the junction unmatched.

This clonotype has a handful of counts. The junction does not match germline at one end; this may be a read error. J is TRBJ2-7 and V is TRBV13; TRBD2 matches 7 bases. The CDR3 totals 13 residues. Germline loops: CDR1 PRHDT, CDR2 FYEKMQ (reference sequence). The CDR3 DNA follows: TGTGCCAGCAGCTTAGCCAAGCGGGAAGGGAAAGACTTC. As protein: CASSLAKREGKDF.

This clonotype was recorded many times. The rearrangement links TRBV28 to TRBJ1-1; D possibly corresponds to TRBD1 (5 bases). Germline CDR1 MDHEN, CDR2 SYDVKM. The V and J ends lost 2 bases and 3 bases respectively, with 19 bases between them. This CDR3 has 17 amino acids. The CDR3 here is CASSLVFGSGGDTEAFF. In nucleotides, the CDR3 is TGTGCCAGCAGTTTAGTGTTCGGGTCGGGGGGTGACACTGAAGCTTTCTTT.

CDR3 loop: CASSIRGIAEAFF. In DNA form, the CDR3 reads TGTGCCAGTAGTATAAGAGGAATCGCTGAAGCTTTCTTT. V and J are TRBV19 and TRBJ1-1; no reliable D call. Trimming took off 2 bases at V and 6 bases at J, with 10 bases between the two ends. Looked up from germline, CDR1 is LNHDA and CDR2 is SQIVND (reference sequence). This CDR3 spans 13 amino acids.

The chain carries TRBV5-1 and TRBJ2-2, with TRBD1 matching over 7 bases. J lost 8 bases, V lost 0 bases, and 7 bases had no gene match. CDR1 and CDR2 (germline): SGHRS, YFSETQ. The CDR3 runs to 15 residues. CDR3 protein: CASSLADRSSGELFF. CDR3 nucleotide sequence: TGCGCCAGCAGCTTGGCGGACAGGTCATCAGGGGAGCTGTTTTTT.

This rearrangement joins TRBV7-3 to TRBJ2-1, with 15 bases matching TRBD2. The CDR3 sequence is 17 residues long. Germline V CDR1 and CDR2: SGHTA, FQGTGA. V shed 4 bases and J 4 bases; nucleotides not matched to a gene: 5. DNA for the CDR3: TGTGCCAGCAGCTCCCGGACTAGCGGGGGGGGTTACAATGAGCAGTTCTTC. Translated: CASSSRTSGGGYNEQFF.

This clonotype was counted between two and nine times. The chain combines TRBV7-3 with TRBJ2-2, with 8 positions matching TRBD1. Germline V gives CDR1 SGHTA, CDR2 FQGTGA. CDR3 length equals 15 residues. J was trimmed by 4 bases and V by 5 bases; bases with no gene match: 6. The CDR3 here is CASSIGQGGTGELFF. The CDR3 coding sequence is TGTGCCAGCAGCATAGGACAGGGCGGCACCGGGGAGCTGTTTTTT.

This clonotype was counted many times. The CDR3 reads CASSILAVSGANVLTF. CDR3 DNA: TGTGCCAGTAGTATACTAGCGGTCTCTGGGGCCAACGTCCTGACTTTC. The chain employs TRBV19 and TRBJ2-6; 7 positions match TRBD2. Losses at the gene ends were 2 bases for V and 0 bases for J; bases not matched to a gene: 1. Germline V CDR1 and CDR2: LNHDA, SQIVND (reference sequence). CDR3 length: 16 residues.

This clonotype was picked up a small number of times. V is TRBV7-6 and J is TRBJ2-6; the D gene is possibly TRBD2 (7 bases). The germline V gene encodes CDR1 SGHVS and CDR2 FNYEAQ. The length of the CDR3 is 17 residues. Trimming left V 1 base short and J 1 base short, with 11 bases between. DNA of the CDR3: TGTGCCAGCAGCTTAGAGGGGGGAGGGTCTGGGGCCAACGTCCTGACTTTC. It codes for CASSLEGGGSGANVLTF.

CDR3 sequence: CASSLGINTKNIQYF. CDR3 nucleotides: TGTGCCAGCAGCTTGGGGATCAATACCAAAAACATTCAGTACTTC. V is TRBV7-9 and J is TRBJ2-4; no definite D call. The CDR3 is made up of 15 amino acids. Germline V gene sequence: CDR1 SEHNR, CDR2 FQNEAQ (reference sequence). V was shortened by 3 bases and J by 2 bases, with 11 bases between the two germline ends. Filled out from reference TRBV7-9 and TRBJ2-4, the complete variable domain reads DTGVSQNPRHKITKRGQNVTFRCDPISEHNRLYWYRQTLGQGPEFLTYFQNEAQLEKSRLLSDRFSAERPKGSFSTLEIQRTEQGDSAMYLCASSLGINTKNIQYFGAGTRLSVL.